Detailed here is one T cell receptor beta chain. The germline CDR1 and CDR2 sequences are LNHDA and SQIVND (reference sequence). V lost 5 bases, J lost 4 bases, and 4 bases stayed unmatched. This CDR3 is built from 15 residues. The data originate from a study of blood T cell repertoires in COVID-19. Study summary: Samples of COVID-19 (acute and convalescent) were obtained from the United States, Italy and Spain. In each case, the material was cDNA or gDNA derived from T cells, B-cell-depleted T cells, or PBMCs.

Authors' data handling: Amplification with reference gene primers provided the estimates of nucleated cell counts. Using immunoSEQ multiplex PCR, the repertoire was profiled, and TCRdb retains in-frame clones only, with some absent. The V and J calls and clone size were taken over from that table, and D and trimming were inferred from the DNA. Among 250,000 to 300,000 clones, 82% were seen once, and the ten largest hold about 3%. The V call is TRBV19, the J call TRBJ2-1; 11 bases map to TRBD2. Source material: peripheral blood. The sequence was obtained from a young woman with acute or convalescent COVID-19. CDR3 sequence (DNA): TGTGCCAGTAGTCTAGCGGGAGGCCCGTACAATGAGCAGTTCTTC. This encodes CASSLAGGPYNEQFF.